This TCR beta chain was recorded in a study of cytomegalovirus exposure and HLA in healthy donors. Study-level information: Out of 300 to 500 genotyped donors, about 80% belonged to the Caucasian-associated ancestry cluster.

The V end lost 0 bases, the J end lost 2 bases, and 4 bases lay between the germline ends. The CDR3 has 13 residues. Germline CDR1 LNHNV, CDR2 YYDKDF (reference sequence). PCR employed 60 Vbeta and 13 Jbeta primers. TCRdb keeps only in-frame clones here, not all; method: immunoSEQ multiplex PCR. The sample comprises about 160,000 clones, more than 60% of which are singletons, and about 4.5% rests with the top ten. On this clone: Its antigen is as yet unknown.

Overall study results and limits: The study labeled 170 or so TCR beta chains cytomegalovirus-associated. Exclusion as indistinguishable affected some V segments, including TRBV6-2 and TRBV6-3.

The chain combines TRBV15 with TRBJ1-2; D is undetermined. The sequenced material came from PBMCs. This TCR derives from a middle-aged man in good health and CMV-seronegative. The CDR3 DNA reads TGTGCCACCAGCAGAGAACGGAACTATGGCTACACCTTC. This encodes CATSRERNYGYTF.